The present TCR beta chain was sequenced within a study of T cell responses to AZD1222 COVID-19 vaccine. Study-wide findings and caveats: Every sample of the repertoires postdated the peak T cell response. White British ancestry dominated among donors, who included more females, and clonal diversity was possibly underestimated. Unmutated variant regions are reportedly the target of nearly half of TCRs that are spike-specific.

The analysis combined second doses at about 4 or about 12 weeks. Some clones are missing from TCRdb's copy, which holds only in-frame ones; the method was immunoSEQ multiplex PCR. The sample records under 150,000 clones, approximately 90% being singletons. Germline V gene sequence: CDR1 MDHEN, CDR2 SYDVKM. V dropped 6 bases and J dropped 8; count of bases not matched to a gene: 5. CDR3 length: 12 amino acids. On this clone: No antigen is known for it.

The TCR sequence derives from an adult who received the AZD1222 COVID-19 vaccine. The V call is TRBV28, the J call TRBJ1-2; 8 nucleotides line up with TRBD1. Sequenced here: peripheral blood, sampled 28 days after the second AZD1222 dose. CDR3 coding DNA: TGTGCCAGCAGCTCGACAGGGGTGGGCTACACCTTC. Its protein is CASSSTGVGYTF.